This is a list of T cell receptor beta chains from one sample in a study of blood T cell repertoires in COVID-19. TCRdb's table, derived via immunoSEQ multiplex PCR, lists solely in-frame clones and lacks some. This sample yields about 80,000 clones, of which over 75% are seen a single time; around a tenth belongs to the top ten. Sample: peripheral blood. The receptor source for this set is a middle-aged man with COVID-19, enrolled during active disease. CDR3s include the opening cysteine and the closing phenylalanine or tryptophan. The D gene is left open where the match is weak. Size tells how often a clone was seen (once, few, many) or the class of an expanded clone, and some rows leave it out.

CASSLWTENSPLHF	TGTGCCAGCAGCCTATGGACAGAGAATTCACCCCTCCACTTT	-	TRBV11-2	TRBJ1-6	-
CASSSGRTGRNTEAFF	TGTGCCAGCAGCTCCGGCCGGACAGGGCGGAACACTGAAGCTTTCTTT	-	TRBV11-2	TRBJ1-1	TRBD1
CASKGGQNEQFF	TGTGCCAGCAAGGGGGGGCAAAATGAGCAGTTCTTC	-	TRBV6-5	TRBJ2-1	-
CASSGQGNQPQHF	TGTGCCAGCTCGGGACAGGGCAATCAGCCCCAGCATTTT	-	TRBV18	TRBJ1-5	TRBD1
CASSSGGAAYGYTF	TGTGCCAGCAGCTCGGGGGGGGCTGCCTATGGCTACACCTTC	-	TRBV9	TRBJ1-2	-
CASSLGQGLNSPLHF	TGTGCCAGCAGCCTAGGACAGGGTTTAAATTCACCCCTCCACTTT	few	TRBV2	TRBJ1-6	TRBD1
CASSLVADTQYF	TGTGCCAGCTCACTGGTAGCAGATACGCAGTATTTT	once	TRBV18	TRBJ2-3	-
CASSLRQGDQPQHF	TGCGCCAGCAGCTTACGGCAGGGGGATCAGCCCCAGCATTTT	-	TRBV5-1	TRBJ1-5	TRBD1
CASSGGVRTDYRTDTQYF	TGTGCCAGCAGCGGGGGCGTCCGGACAGATTATCGCACAGATACGCAGTATTTT	-	TRBV11-2	TRBJ2-3	-
CASSPLGTKGSPLHF	TGTGCCAGCAGCCCCCTCGGGACTAAGGGTTCACCCCTCCACTTT	once	TRBV9	TRBJ1-6	-
CASSMRPGGTNYGYTF	TGTGCCAGCAGCATGAGACCAGGGGGCACCAACTATGGCTACACCTTC	once	TRBV7-2	TRBJ1-2	TRBD1
CASSLDQGTEAFF	TGTGCCAGCAGCTTAGATCAGGGCACTGAAGCTTTCTTT	-	TRBV7-9	TRBJ1-1	-
CASSLGGVVNEQFF	TGTGCCAGCAGCTTGGGAGGGGTGGTCAATGAGCAGTTCTTC	-	TRBV11-3	TRBJ2-1	TRBD2
CASSITGGGELFF	TGTGCCAGCAGTATTACAGGGGGCGGGGAGCTGTTTTTT	-	TRBV27	TRBJ2-2	TRBD1
CASSPSEGGVSPLHF	TGTGCCAGCTCACCGTCGGAGGGAGGGGTTTCACCCCTCCACTTT	-	TRBV18	TRBJ1-6	-
CASEGQPQHF	TGTGCCAGCGAGGGTCAACCCCAGCATTTT	-	TRBV28	TRBJ1-5	-
CASSGPGQGNSPLHF	TGTGCCAGCAGTGGGCCGGGACAGGGGAATTCACCCCTCCACTTT	-	TRBV28	TRBJ1-6	TRBD1
CASTAYRRTQYF	TGTGCCAGCACTGCCTACCGTAGGACCCAGTACTTC	-	TRBV12-3/TRBV12-4	TRBJ2-5	-
CASSLQSPDTQYF	TGTGCCAGTAGTCTTCAAAGCCCAGATACGCAGTATTTT	few	TRBV19	TRBJ2-3	-
CASSLRGGRETQYF	TGTGCCAGCAGCTTAAGGGGCGGACGGGAGACCCAGTACTTC	-	TRBV11-2	TRBJ2-5	-
CASSLTGGLSNQPQHF	TGTGCCAGCAGTCTAACAGGGGGCTTGAGCAATCAGCCCCAGCATTTT	-	TRBV6-2/TRBV6-3	TRBJ1-5	TRBD1
CASSYHLLDRASGPQHF	TGTGCCAGCAGTTACCACCTTTTAGACAGGGCTTCGGGGCCCCAGCATTTT	-	TRBV6-2/TRBV6-3	TRBJ1-5	TRBD1
CASSPARTSGQETQYF	TGCGCCAGCAGCCCCGCCCGGACTAGCGGCCAAGAGACCCAGTACTTC	-	TRBV5-1	TRBJ2-5	TRBD2
CASRPRRTGNTIYF	TGTGCCAGCAGGCCTCGGCGGACTGGAAACACCATATATTTT	-	TRBV6-5	TRBJ1-3	-
CASSVRAGGTGELFF	TGTGCCAGCAGTGTTCGAGCGGGAGGTACCGGGGAGCTGTTTTTT	-	TRBV6-4	TRBJ2-2	TRBD2
CATSVPGQGNTEAFF	TGTGCCACCAGCGTCCCCGGACAGGGGAACACTGAAGCTTTCTTT	-	TRBV15	TRBJ1-1	TRBD1
CASSPGGGRSSYNEQFF	TGTGCCAGCAGCCCTGGGGGCGGGAGGAGCTCCTACAATGAGCAGTTCTTC	-	TRBV7-8	TRBJ2-1	TRBD2
CSARRGGAFF	TGCAGTGCTCGCCGGGGGGGAGCTTTCTTT	-	TRBV20-1	TRBJ1-1	-
CASSDRGWTFYGYTF	TGTGCCAGCAGTGACCGGGGGTGGACTTTCTATGGCTACACCTTC	-	TRBV6-1	TRBJ1-2	-
CASSAELLSYNEQFF	TGTGCCAGCAGCGCCGAACTACTCTCCTACAATGAGCAGTTCTTC	-	TRBV7-8	TRBJ2-1	-
CASSPSQGKGNTEAFF	TGTGCCAGCTCACCATCACAGGGTAAGGGGAACACTGAAGCTTTCTTT	-	TRBV18	TRBJ1-1	-
CASSLGLAGTTDTQYF	TGTGCCAGCTCCCTGGGACTAGCGGGAACCACAGATACGCAGTATTTT	-	TRBV18	TRBJ2-3	TRBD2
CASSHLYEDYEQYF	TGTGCCAGCAGCCATCTCTATGAGGACTACGAGCAGTACTTC	-	TRBV3-1/TRBV3-2	TRBJ2-7	-
CASSHLAMGFPEKLFF	TGCGCCAGCAGCCACCTTGCTATGGGCTTTCCTGAAAAACTGTTTTTT	-	TRBV4-1	TRBJ1-4	-
CASSPGGDRKETQYF	TGTGCCAGCAGCCCAGGGGGCGATAGAAAAGAGACCCAGTACTTC	-	TRBV6-5	TRBJ2-5	TRBD1
CASSLRGARQPQHF	TGTGCCAGCAGCCTTCGGGGGGCCCGTCAGCCCCAGCATTTT	-	TRBV3-1/TRBV3-2	TRBJ1-5	-
CASSQAPGVNEQFF	TGTGCCAGCAGCCAAGCTCCAGGGGTCAATGAGCAGTTCTTC	-	TRBV3-1/TRBV3-2	TRBJ2-1	-
CSAETTGSGTF	TGCAGTGCCGAGACGACAGGGAGTGGCACCTTC	-	TRBV20-1	TRBJ1-2	TRBD1
CASSRDPGLAGGETQYF	TGTGCCAGCAGCCGTGACCCGGGACTAGCGGGAGGAGAGACCCAGTACTTC	-	TRBV4-2	TRBJ2-5	TRBD2
CAWKTAGGTDTQYF	TGTGCCTGGAAAACTGCGGGAGGGACAGATACGCAGTATTTT	-	TRBV30	TRBJ2-3	TRBD2
CASSRQGADTQYF	TGTGCCAGCAGCCGACAGGGGGCAGATACGCAGTATTTT	-	TRBV7-2	TRBJ2-3	TRBD1
CASSPTGRAGQETQYF	TGCGCCAGCAGCCCGACCGGGAGGGCCGGCCAAGAGACCCAGTACTTC	-	TRBV5-1	TRBJ2-5	TRBD2
CASSISGQEAFF	TGTGCCAGTAGTATTTCTGGGCAAGAAGCTTTCTTT	-	TRBV19	TRBJ1-1	-
CASKALRRANTGELFF	TGTGCCAGCAAAGCCCTTCGACGGGCGAACACCGGGGAGCTGTTTTTT	-	TRBV28	TRBJ2-2	-
CASSLVQGQGYGYTF	TGTGCCAGCAGCTTGGTCCAGGGACAAGGCTATGGCTACACCTTC	-	TRBV5-6	TRBJ1-2	-
CASSQDWGRLQEAFF	TGTGCCAGCAGCCAAGATTGGGGCCGTTTACAAGAAGCTTTCTTT	-	TRBV4-2	TRBJ1-1	-
CASSGTGGHQPQHF	TGTGCCAGCAGTGGAACAGGGGGCCATCAGCCCCAGCATTTT	-	TRBV2	TRBJ1-5	TRBD1
CASSRVILTYEQYF	TGTGCCAGCAGTCGGGTCATATTAACCTACGAGCAGTACTTC	-	TRBV6-2/TRBV6-3	TRBJ2-7	-
CASSSQGMNTEAFF	TGTGCCAGCAGTTCCCAGGGGATGAACACTGAAGCTTTCTTT	-	TRBV28	TRBJ1-1	-
CASSKPPRGYTF	TGTGCCAGTAGTAAGCCCCCTCGCGGCTACACCTTC	-	TRBV19	TRBJ1-2	-
CASTKPGQLHQPQHF	TGTGCCAGCACGAAACCGGGACAACTCCATCAGCCCCAGCATTTT	-	TRBV28	TRBJ1-5	-
CASRGVGNEKLFF	TGTGCCAGCCGGGGGGTGGGTAATGAAAAACTGTTTTTT	-	TRBV6-5	TRBJ1-4	-
CASSLERTPDYEQYF	TGTGCCAGCAGCTTAGAAAGGACACCAGACTACGAGCAGTACTTC	-	TRBV11-2	TRBJ2-7	-